This is a list of T cell receptor beta chains from one sample in a study of vaccination effects on CD4 cells after COVID-19. Generated by immunoSEQ multiplex PCR, the TCRdb table keeps only in-frame clones and is missing some. The sample has about 64,000 clones, about 72% seen once. Their recognized antigens are unknown. Source: CD4+ T cells from PBMCs cultured without peptide, taken before COVID-19 vaccination. These receptors were taken from a human donor who had a prior SARS-CoV-2 infection. Both conserved end residues are part of each CDR3. The order of the fields is V gene, clone size, D gene, J gene, CDR3 protein, CDR3 DNA. A D gene is named only where the DNA matches it firmly. Clone sizes are given selectively: once, few, many, or a class where the clone is expanded.

TRBV28,.,.,TRBJ1-5,CASSLGGQVQPQHF,TGTGCCAGCAGTTTAGGCGGGCAGGTACAGCCCCAGCATTTT
TRBV28,.,TRBD1,TRBJ1-4,CASSFYRGHEKLFF,TGTGCCAGCAGTTTCTACAGGGGGCATGAAAAACTGTTTTTT
TRBV27,few,.,TRBJ1-4,CASSLKGRDEKLFF,TGTGCCAGCAGTTTAAAGGGGCGGGATGAAAAACTGTTTTTT
TRBV19,once,TRBD1,TRBJ2-1,CASSMEWTGIAYNEQFF,TGTGCCAGTAGTATGGAGTGGACAGGGATTGCCTACAATGAGCAGTTCTTC
TRBV7-9,few,TRBD1,TRBJ2-2,CATQADRGNTGELFF,TGTGCCACACAAGCGGACAGGGGAAACACCGGGGAGCTGTTTTTT
TRBV5-1,.,TRBD1,TRBJ1-1,CASSPYLGQQNTEAFF,TGCGCCAGCAGCCCATACTTGGGACAGCAGAACACTGAAGCTTTCTTT
TRBV24-1,.,.,TRBJ2-5,CATSDNREHQETQYF,TGTGCCACCAGTGATAACCGGGAGCACCAAGAGACCCAGTACTTC
TRBV29-1,.,.,TRBJ1-1,CSAWRGEAFF,TGCAGCGCCTGGAGGGGGGAAGCTTTCTTT
TRBV25-1,.,.,TRBJ1-5,CASSEGGSLVPQHF,TGTGCCAGCAGTGAAGGAGGGTCACTCGTGCCCCAGCATTTT
TRBV7-6,.,TRBD2,TRBJ2-3,CASSLGAAGVSDTQYF,TGTGCCAGCAGCTTAGGGGCTGCGGGAGTATCGGATACGCAGTATTTT
TRBV2,.,.,TRBJ2-5,CASSWATGQTQYF,TGTGCCAGCAGTTGGGCCACCGGGCAGACCCAGTACTTC
TRBV7-8,.,TRBD1,TRBJ1-1,CASSIGQANTEAFF,TGTGCCAGCAGCATCGGACAGGCGAACACTGAAGCTTTCTTT
TRBV27,.,.,TRBJ2-7,CATSSEGTYYEQYF,TGTGCCACCAGCTCGGAGGGGACCTACTACGAGCAGTACTTC
TRBV7-7,.,.,TRBJ2-3,CASSLFGGSTDTQYF,TGTGCTAGCAGCTTGTTTGGGGGTAGCACAGATACGCAGTATTTT
TRBV28,.,.,TRBJ2-3,CASRQTGTDTQYF,TGTGCCAGCAGACAGACAGGTACAGATACGCAGTATTTT
TRBV11-3,.,TRBD2,TRBJ2-1,CASSIGRTSGGYNEQFF,TGTGCCAGCAGCATCGGTAGGACTAGCGGGGGCTACAATGAGCAGTTCTTC
TRBV6-1,.,.,TRBJ2-1,CASSEVVSSYNEQFF,TGTGCCAGCAGTGAAGTTGTAAGCTCCTACAATGAGCAGTTCTTC
TRBV7-6,.,TRBD2,TRBJ2-1,CASSLLAGGEYNEQFF,TGTGCCAGCAGCTTACTAGCGGGGGGCGAGTACAATGAGCAGTTCTTC
TRBV7-3,.,TRBD2,TRBJ2-7,CASSLNSGTNEQYF,TGTGCCAGCAGCTTAAACTCGGGGACTAACGAGCAGTACTTC
TRBV14,.,.,TRBJ1-3,CASSQNSGNTIYF,TGTGCCAGCAGCCAAAACTCTGGAAACACCATATATTTT
TRBV6-5,.,.,TRBJ1-1,CASIKEGGGTEAFF,TGTGCCAGCATCAAAGAGGGGGGTGGCACTGAAGCTTTCTTT
TRBV15,.,TRBD1,TRBJ1-1,CATSRDTRGGQGKNTEAFF,TGTGCCACCAGCAGAGATACGAGGGGGGGACAGGGTAAAAACACTGAAGCTTTCTTT
TRBV9,.,.,TRBJ1-2,CASSVGQDRGYGYTF,TGTGCCAGCAGCGTGGGGCAAGACCGGGGCTATGGCTACACCTTC
TRBV27,.,TRBD1,TRBJ1-5,CASSLSTGARQPQHF,TGTGCCAGCAGTTTATCGACAGGGGCCCGTCAGCCCCAGCATTTT
TRBV20-1,.,.,TRBJ1-1,CSASWTVNTEAFF,TGCAGTGCTAGTTGGACGGTGAACACTGAAGCTTTCTTT
TRBV5-4,.,TRBD2,TRBJ2-3,CASSLDLAGGGDTQYF,TGTGCCAGCAGCTTGGATCTAGCGGGAGGGGGGGATACGCAGTATTTT
TRBV5-5,once,.,TRBJ2-7,CASSLVYGTLIYEQYF,TGTGCCAGCAGCTTGGTTTACGGGACGCTGATCTACGAGCAGTACTTC
TRBV29-1,.,.,TRBJ2-6,CSVMGASSGANVLTF,TGCAGCGTTATGGGGGCAAGCTCTGGGGCCAACGTCCTGACTTTC
TRBV12-3/TRBV12-4,once,.,TRBJ1-4,CASSFGNEKLFF,TGTGCCAGCAGTTTCGGGAATGAAAAACTGTTTTTT
TRBV6-2/TRBV6-3,.,.,TRBJ1-2,CASSKDSTDYGYTF,TGTGCCAGCAGCAAGGACAGCACGGACTATGGCTACACCTTC
TRBV5-5,.,TRBD2,TRBJ2-7,CASSSRTSGTYEQYF,TGTGCCAGCAGCTCCAGGACTAGCGGGACCTACGAGCAGTACTTC
TRBV24-1,once,TRBD1,TRBJ2-1,CATSDLSGQDYNEQFF,TGTGCCACCAGTGACCTTTCGGGACAGGACTACAATGAGCAGTTCTTC
TRBV5-4,.,TRBD2,TRBJ2-5,CASSLAGGEAETQYF,TGTGCCAGCAGCTTGGCCGGGGGGGAGGCAGAGACCCAGTACTTC
TRBV11-2,.,.,TRBJ1-6,CASSLVLWSPLHF,TGTGCCAGCAGCTTGGTCCTGTGGTCACCCCTCCACTTT
TRBV4-3,.,.,TRBJ2-1,CASSQDPAGDNEQFF,TGCGCCAGCAGCCAAGATCCCGCAGGGGACAATGAGCAGTTCTTC
TRBV12-3/TRBV12-4,.,TRBD1,TRBJ1-1,CASRRQGRDEAFF,TGTGCCAGCAGGAGACAGGGACGTGATGAAGCTTTCTTT
TRBV10-3,.,.,TRBJ1-6,CAIRPAGLNGSPLHF,TGTGCCATCAGGCCGGCGGGACTCAACGGCTCACCCCTCCACTTT
TRBV5-4,few,.,TRBJ2-1,CASTTGHLSYNEQFF,TGTGCCAGCACCACGGGACATCTCTCCTACAATGAGCAGTTCTTC
TRBV7-2,.,.,TRBJ2-7,CASSPGVGLRVPYEQYF,TGTGCCAGCAGCCCCGGGGTCGGACTACGAGTCCCCTACGAGCAGTACTTC
TRBV5-1,few,TRBD1,TRBJ1-2,CASSLETGYGYTF,TGCGCCAGCAGCTTGGAGACAGGGTATGGCTACACCTTC
TRBV11-1,.,TRBD2,TRBJ2-1,CASSLEFGREGSEQFF,TGTGCCAGCAGCTTAGAGTTCGGGCGGGAGGGCTCGGAGCAGTTCTTC
TRBV3-1/TRBV3-2,.,.,TRBJ2-7,CASSHLSYEQYF,TGTGCCAGCAGCCACTTGAGCTACGAGCAGTACTTC
TRBV12-5,once,.,TRBJ2-3,CASGGGYTQYF,TGTGCTAGTGGTGGGGGATATACGCAGTATTTT
TRBV19,few,.,TRBJ2-7,CASSIWRSRSYEQYF,TGTGCCAGTAGTATATGGCGATCGAGATCCTACGAGCAGTACTTC
TRBV11-3,.,.,TRBJ2-5,CASSLVVYPGTQYF,TGTGCCAGCAGCTTAGTGGTCTACCCAGGGACCCAGTACTTC
TRBV6-5,few,.,TRBJ2-2,CASSYSPAWGGGELFF,TGTGCCAGCAGTTACTCGCCAGCGTGGGGAGGCGGGGAGCTGTTTTTT
TRBV4-1,.,TRBD2,TRBJ2-3,CASSQATLAGGDTQYF,TGCGCCAGCAGCCAAGCTACACTAGCGGGGGGAGATACGCAGTATTTT
TRBV10-2,.,.,TRBJ2-5,CASSGRAAGVKETQYF,TGCGCCAGCAGTGGGCGGGCGGCAGGGGTAAAAGAGACCCAGTACTTC
TRBV11-2,.,TRBD2,TRBJ2-1,CASSLTYRLAGGLSGSYNEQFF,TGTGCCAGCAGTTTAACCTACAGACTAGCGGGAGGATTAAGTGGCTCCTACAATGAGCAGTTCTTC
TRBV13,.,.,TRBJ2-7,CASSRPMINMKQYF,TGTGCCAGCAGTAGACCGATGATAAACATGAAGCAGTACTTC
TRBV2,.,TRBD2,TRBJ2-1,CASIQGLALDEQFF,TGTGCCAGCATACAGGGACTAGCTTTGGATGAGCAGTTCTTC
TRBV18,few,TRBD1,TRBJ2-7,CASSPGATGPYEQYF,TGTGCCAGCTCACCAGGCGCGACAGGGCCTTACGAGCAGTACTTC
TRBV5-1,few,TRBD2,TRBJ2-5,CASSVTSGGFQETQYF,TGCGCCAGCAGCGTAACTAGCGGGGGATTCCAAGAGACCCAGTACTTC